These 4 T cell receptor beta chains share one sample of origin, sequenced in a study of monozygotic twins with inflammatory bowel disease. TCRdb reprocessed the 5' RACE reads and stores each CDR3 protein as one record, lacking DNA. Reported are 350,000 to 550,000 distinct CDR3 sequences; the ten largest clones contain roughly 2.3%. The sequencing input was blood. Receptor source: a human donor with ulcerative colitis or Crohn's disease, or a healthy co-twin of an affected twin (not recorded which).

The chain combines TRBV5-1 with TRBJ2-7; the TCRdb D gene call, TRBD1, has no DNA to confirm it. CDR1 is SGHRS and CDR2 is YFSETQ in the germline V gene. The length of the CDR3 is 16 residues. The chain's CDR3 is CASSLAGTGFGYEQYF.

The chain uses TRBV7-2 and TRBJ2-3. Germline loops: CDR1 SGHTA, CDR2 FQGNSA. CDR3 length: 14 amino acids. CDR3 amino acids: CASSTNLPRDTQYF.

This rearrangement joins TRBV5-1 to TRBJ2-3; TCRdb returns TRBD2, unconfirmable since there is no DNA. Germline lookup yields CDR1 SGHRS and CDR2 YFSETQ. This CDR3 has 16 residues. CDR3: CASSLQTAGLTDTQYF.

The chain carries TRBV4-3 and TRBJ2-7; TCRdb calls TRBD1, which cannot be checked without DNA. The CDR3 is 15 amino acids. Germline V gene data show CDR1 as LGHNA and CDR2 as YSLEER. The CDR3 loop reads CASSHIRGAVYEQYF.